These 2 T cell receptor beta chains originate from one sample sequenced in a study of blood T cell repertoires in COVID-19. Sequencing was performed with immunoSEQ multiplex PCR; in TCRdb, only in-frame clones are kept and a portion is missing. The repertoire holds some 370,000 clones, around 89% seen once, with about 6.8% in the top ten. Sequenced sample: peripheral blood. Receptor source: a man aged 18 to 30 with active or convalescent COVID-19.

The DNA for the CDR3 is TGTGCCAGTAGTATAGGGGGACAGGGCTTCAATCAGCCCCAGCATTTT. It codes for CASSIGGQGFNQPQHF. V usage is TRBV19 and J usage is TRBJ1-5; TRBD1 aligns across 9 bases. The V segment lost 1 base and the J segment 3 bases; nucleotides outside the gene matches: 4. The CDR3 runs to 16 residues. Germline CDR1 LNHDA, CDR2 SQIVND (reference sequence).

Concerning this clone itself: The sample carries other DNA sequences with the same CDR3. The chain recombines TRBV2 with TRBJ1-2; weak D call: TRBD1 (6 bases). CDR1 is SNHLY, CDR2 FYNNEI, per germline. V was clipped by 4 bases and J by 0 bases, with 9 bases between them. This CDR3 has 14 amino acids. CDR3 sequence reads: CASSVQGSNYGYTF. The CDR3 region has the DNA TGTGCCAGCAGTGTACAGGGATCTAACTATGGCTACACCTTC.